This is a list of T cell receptor beta chains from one sample in a study of blood T cell repertoires in COVID-19. Method: immunoSEQ multiplex PCR; TCRdb's copy keeps in-frame clones and lacks some. The sample includes about 340,000 clones, about 87% of them seen just once. The sequenced sample consisted of peripheral blood. Receptors originate from a woman aged 45 to 65 with COVID-19, enrolled during active disease. The CDR3 runs from the conserved cysteine through the conserved F or W. The D gene is left open where the match is weak.

TRBV7-8	TRBJ2-7	TRBD1	CASSWTRQGSYEQYF
TRBV5-5	TRBJ1-2	TRBD1	CASSLGQGPYGYTF
TRBV27	TRBJ1-2	.	CASSTRGQGYYGYTF
TRBV3-1/TRBV3-2	TRBJ2-1	TRBD2	CASSRGLAGASYNEQFF
TRBV3-1/TRBV3-2	TRBJ2-4	.	CASSQVRGFLAKNIQYF
TRBV11-2	TRBJ2-1	TRBD2	CASSLREFNEQFF
TRBV19	TRBJ2-7	TRBD2	CASSILWGGTYEQYF
TRBV30	TRBJ1-4	.	CAWSEMGGIGEKLFF
TRBV20-1	TRBJ2-1	.	CSARDQAEQFF
TRBV9	TRBJ1-1	TRBD1	CASSALGQGGFTEAFF
TRBV7-9	TRBJ2-7	TRBD2	CASSRLAAEGYEQYF
TRBV9	TRBJ1-1	.	CASSHRPNTEAFF
TRBV19	TRBJ1-1	.	CASSISHTMNTEAFF
TRBV18	TRBJ2-7	.	CASSRGTAGDYEQYF
TRBV27	TRBJ2-5	.	CASSSRETQYF